Listed below are T cell receptor beta chains from one sample, sequenced in a study of T-cell memory formation after mild COVID-19. Each CDR3 protein gets one entry after TCRdb re-called the 5' RACE reads with MiXCR. This table holds around 190,000 distinct CDR3 sequences, around a sixth found once. The specimen was PBMCs or a T cell subset sorted from them (not recorded which). The receptor set was obtained from a man aged 18 to 30 who had mild COVID-19 (a few samples of this study predate the infection). Cell type and time point are not known. The CDR3 runs from the conserved cysteine through the conserved F or W. Fields, in order: D gene, clone size, J gene, V gene, CDR3 DNA, CDR3 protein. The D gene is left open where the match is weak. Rows give clone size only sometimes, using once, few, many, or a class for an expanded clone.

>.|.|TRBJ2-1|TRBV7-2
TGTGCCAGCAGCTTCAGGGATTCCTACAATGAGCAGTTCTTC
CASSFRDSYNEQFF
>.|.|TRBJ2-5|TRBV7-3
TGTGCCAGCAGCTTATATGGTTACCAAGAGACCCAGTACTTC
CASSLYGYQETQYF
>.|.|TRBJ2-7|TRBV20-1
TGCAGTGCTAGGAGGCAGGGGAGCTCCTACGAGCAGTACTTC
CSARRQGSSYEQYF
>.|.|TRBJ2-1|TRBV3-1
TGTGCCAGCAGCCAAGACAGGAAGGGGAGGAATGAGCAGTTCTTC
CASSQDRKGRNEQFF
>.|few|TRBJ2-7|TRBV29-1
TGCAGCGGATCCGGGACGGATTCCTACGAGCAGTACTTC
CSGSGTDSYEQYF
>.|.|TRBJ2-2|TRBV19
TGTGCCGGGGCTACGAACACCGGGGAGCTGTTTTTT
CAGATNTGELFF
>.|few|TRBJ2-3|TRBV7-2
TGTGCCAGCAGCTTACACGCAGATACGCAGTATTTT
CASSLHADTQYF
>TRBD1|.|TRBJ1-2|TRBV20-1
TGCAGTGCTAGAGAAGACAGGGGAAGCTATGGCTACACCTTC
CSAREDRGSYGYTF
>.|many|TRBJ2-1|TRBV24-1
TGTGCCACCAGTGATTTCAGCGCCTACAATGAGCAGTTCTTC
CATSDFSAYNEQFF
>.|.|TRBJ2-2|TRBV5-1
TGCGCCAGCAGCTTGGGGATTCGTACCGGGGAGCTGTTTTTT
CASSLGIRTGELFF
>.|.|TRBJ1-1|TRBV6-6
TGTGCCAGCAGTTACTCCGGTTCAGGACGCCTGATGAACACTGAAGCTTTCTTT
CASSYSGSGRLMNTEAFF
>.|.|TRBJ2-1|TRBV6-4
TGTGCCAGCAGGACCGGGGCAGGGGGGGACAATGAGCAGTTCTTC
CASRTGAGGDNEQFF
>TRBD1|.|TRBJ1-2|TRBV7-2
TGTGCCAGTTACCAGGGACAGGGGGCGAACTATGGCTACACCTTC
CASYQGQGANYGYTF
>.|.|TRBJ1-1|TRBV5-4
TGTGCCAGCAGCTTGGGACCAAAGGCGCGCACTGAAGCTTTCTTT
CASSLGPKARTEAFF
>.|few|TRBJ1-2|TRBV5-6
TGTGCCAGCAGCCCCGGGACCCTCCCCAACTATGGCTACACCTTC
CASSPGTLPNYGYTF
>.|.|TRBJ2-7|TRBV3-1
TGTGCCAGCAGCCAAGATCGGGGACAAATCTACGAGCAGTACTTC
CASSQDRGQIYEQYF
>.|.|TRBJ1-4|TRBV2
TGTGCCAGCAGTGACTCAGTAGTTCTGTTTTTT
CASSDSVVLFF
>.|many|TRBJ2-6|TRBV7-2
TGTGCCAGCAGCTTAGTAGTATCTGGGGCCAACGTCCTGACTTTC
CASSLVVSGANVLTF
>.|few|TRBJ1-1|TRBV7-2
TGTGCCAGCAGCGTGGGGGGTCGGAACACTGAAGCTTTCTTT
CASSVGGRNTEAFF
>TRBD2|few|TRBJ2-1|TRBV12-3/TRBV12-4
TGTGCCAGCCTCCGACCTAGCGGGGGGGCCTACAATGAGCAGTTCTTC
CASLRPSGGAYNEQFF
>TRBD1|.|TRBJ2-3|TRBV28
TGTGCCAGCAGTTTCCGACAGGGACCAGATACGCAGTATTTT
CASSFRQGPDTQYF
>.|.|TRBJ1-5|TRBV4-1
TGCGCCAGCAGCCAAGTCCCCAATCAGCCCCAGCATTTT
CASSQVPNQPQHF
>TRBD2|.|TRBJ2-5|TRBV10-3
TGTGCCATCAGGGGTAGCGGGGGCCAAGAGACCCAGTACTTC
CAIRGSGGQETQYF
>.|few|TRBJ2-7|TRBV7-8
TGTGCCAGCAGCTTAGCGAACAGGATCCGGCAGTACTTC
CASSLANRIRQYF
>.|few|TRBJ1-1|TRBV20-1
TGCAGTGCTAGCAGGCAGGGGTTGCCTGAAGCTTTCTTT
CSASRQGLPEAFF
>TRBD1|few|TRBJ1-2|TRBV12-3/TRBV12-4
TGTGCCAGCAGTTCCGGACAGGGGTGGGGCTACACCTTC
CASSSGQGWGYTF
>TRBD1|.|TRBJ1-1|TRBV9
TGTGCCAGCAGCGAGAGGGGGCCCACTGAAGCTTTCTTT
CASSERGPTEAFF
>.|few|TRBJ2-2|TRBV5-1
TGCGCCAGCAGCTTGACGGGGGTGAACACCGGGGAGCTGTTTTTT
CASSLTGVNTGELFF
>.|few|TRBJ2-3|TRBV7-2
TGTGCCAGCAGTCGACAGGCCTCTAGCACAGATACGCAGTATTTT
CASSRQASSTDTQYF
>.|few|TRBJ1-6|TRBV12-3/TRBV12-4
TGTGCCAGCAAACGACGACTCGGGAAGGGATCACCCCTCCACTTT
CASKRRLGKGSPLHF
>.|many|TRBJ1-4|TRBV7-2
TGTGCCAGCAGACCTAGAGAAGGGCAGGAAAAACTGTTTTTT
CASRPREGQEKLFF
>TRBD1|few|TRBJ2-2|TRBV7-2
TGTGCCAGCACCCTGACAGGGGGTTACACCGGGGAGCTGTTTTTT
CASTLTGGYTGELFF
>TRBD1|few|TRBJ1-1|TRBV20-1
TGCAGTGCTCCAATTCCGGGACAGGGACAAGCTTTCTTT
CSAPIPGQGQAFF
>.|.|TRBJ2-7|TRBV20-1
TGCAGTGCTAGAGATAGAGACTACGAGCAGTACTTC
CSARDRDYEQYF
>.|few|TRBJ1-2|TRBV7-9
TGTGCCAGCAGCCCCGAAGGGGGTCTAAGCGGCTACACCTTC
CASSPEGGLSGYTF
>.|few|TRBJ2-5|TRBV18
TGTGCCAGCTCACCCAATGAGGAGACCCAGTACTTC
CASSPNEETQYF
>.|.|TRBJ2-5|TRBV5-1
TGCGCCAGCAGCTTGGCTGAACTTACGGGCCCCGCGGAGACCCAGTACTTC
CASSLAELTGPAETQYF
>.|.|TRBJ2-7|TRBV7-2
TGTGCCAGCAGCTTTATCGTCAGGGGACACGAGCAGTACTTC
CASSFIVRGHEQYF
>.|few|TRBJ2-5|TRBV5-1
TGCGCCAGCAGCTCCACTGTGGGGGAGACCCAGTACTTC
CASSSTVGETQYF
>TRBD2|few|TRBJ2-1|TRBV6-2/TRBV6-3
TGTGCCAGCAGTTACCAGACTAGCGGGGGGGCATGGTCCTACAATGAGCAGTTCTTC
CASSYQTSGGAWSYNEQFF
>.|.|TRBJ2-2|TRBV10-1
TGCGCCAGCACGGTATCCATCCGCCCCGGGGAGCTGTTTTTT
CASTVSIRPGELFF
>.|.|TRBJ2-3|TRBV11-3
TGTGCCAGCAGCCCTAGATCCAAAGATACGCAGTATTTT
CASSPRSKDTQYF
>TRBD2|few|TRBJ2-3|TRBV7-3
TGTGCCAGCAGCCGTACTATCGGGGGGGGCACAGATACGCAGTATTTT
CASSRTIGGGTDTQYF
>.|.|TRBJ1-3|TRBV30
TGTGCCTGGAGTGTTACCGGCGTGAGGGCTGGAAACACCATATATTTT
CAWSVTGVRAGNTIYF
>TRBD2|.|TRBJ2-3|TRBV20-1
TGCAGTGCTCCCCAACTAGCGGGGGCGTACGGGGATACGCAGTATTTT
CSAPQLAGAYGDTQYF
>.|few|TRBJ1-5|TRBV15
TGTGCCACCAGCAGAGATGTCAATCAGCCCCAGCATTTT
CATSRDVNQPQHF
>.|few|TRBJ1-1|TRBV7-9
TGTGCCAGCAGCTTAATGGGGACAACGAACACTGAAGCTTTCTTT
CASSLMGTTNTEAFF
>TRBD1|few|TRBJ2-2|TRBV4-2
TGTGCCAGCAGCCTTTCGGGACAGGGGACGTCGGGGGAGCTGTTTTTT
CASSLSGQGTSGELFF